This TCR beta chain was found in a study of T cell responses to AZD1222 COVID-19 vaccine. General observations from the study: Within unmutated variant regions lay the reported targets of nearly half of spike-specific TCRs. Spike-specific TCR breadth and depth grew following two AZD1222 doses.

CDR1 is SGHRS, CDR2 YFSETQ, per germline. V shed 7 bases, J shed 6 bases, and the junction held 9 bases outside the gene matches. This CDR3 comprises 14 residues. Comment on this clone: Its target is not known.

Clones were sequenced by immunoSEQ multiplex PCR, and TCRdb holds only the in-frame ones, with some missing. The sample consists of about 100,000 clones, 80% to 90% of them appearing once. The receptor comes from an adult in good health. Sequences were derived from peripheral blood, sampled on day 0 of AZD1222 vaccination. The V gene is TRBV5-1, the J gene TRBJ2-5; the match to TRBD2 covers 10 bases. CDR3 coding DNA: TGCGCCAGCTCCCAGCGGGGGGGCCCCCAGACCCAGTACTTC. Amino acid sequence: CASSQRGGPQTQYF.